The 12 T cell receptor beta chains below all came from one sample that was sequenced in a study of PD-1 blockade in classical Hodgkin lymphoma. Libraries were prepared by immunoSEQ multiplex PCR; TCRdb keeps only in-frame clonotypes and omits some of them. There are tens of thousands of clones in the sample; over 85% occur only once, and roughly 2.5% lies in the top ten. Time point given: newly diagnosed, previously untreated cHL patient sample. Sequencing input: peripheral blood mononuclear cells (PBMCs). These receptors were obtained from a human donor with classical Hodgkin lymphoma.

The chain combines TRBV25-1 with TRBJ1-2, with unresolved D. The germline CDR1 and CDR2 sequences are MGHDK and SYGVNS. There are 11 residues in the CDR3. Trimming left V 5 bases short and J 1 base short, with 2 bases between. CDR3 coding DNA: TGTGCCAGCAGTTTTAACTATGGCTACACCTTC. It translates to CASSFNYGYTF.

V is TRBV9 and J is TRBJ2-5, with D possibly TRBD1 on 6 matching bases. Trimming cost V 6 bases and J 0 bases, with 9 bases left between them. This CDR3 has 13 amino acids. Germline lookup yields CDR1 SGDLS and CDR2 YYNGEE. This CDR3 is CASTRTDQETQYF. CDR3 nucleotide sequence: TGTGCCAGCACCAGGACAGACCAAGAGACCCAGTACTTC.

This chain joins TRBV5-6 and TRBJ2-5; no firm D call. The CDR3 is made up of 11 amino acids. V lost 4 bases to trimming and J lost 5 bases, with 6 bases between them. Looked up from germline, CDR1 is SGHDT and CDR2 is YYEEEE. The CDR3 loop reads CASSLLETQYF. DNA for the CDR3: TGTGCCAGCAGCCTGCTGGAGACCCAGTACTTC.

The chain employs TRBV7-2 and TRBJ1-3, with D uncertain. Per the germline V gene, CDR1 is SGHTA and CDR2 is FQGNSA. CDR3 length equals 12 residues. V lost 3 bases, J lost 4 bases, and 4 bases lay in between. The CDR3 spells CASSLLGNTIYF. The CDR3 nucleotides read TGTGCCAGCAGCTTGTTAGGAAACACCATATATTTT.

V usage is TRBV7-9 and J usage is TRBJ2-2; TRBD1 agrees at 10 bases. There are 16 residues in the CDR3. The germline CDR1 and CDR2 sequences are SEHNR and FQNEAQ (reference sequence). V shed 6 bases and J 3 bases; nucleotides not matched to a gene: 7. CDR3 protein: CASSSGQGGYTGELFF. The CDR3 DNA sequence: TGTGCCAGCAGTTCAGGACAGGGGGGTTACACCGGGGAGCTGTTTTTT.

The rearrangement joins TRBV7-2 to TRBJ2-1; 7 nucleotides agree with TRBD1. Germline V gene lookup returns CDR1 SGHTA and CDR2 FQGNSA. This CDR3 is 14 amino acids long. The CDR3 DNA reads as TGTGCAGAAGACAGGGCTCTAGGCTTAGGAGAGCAGTTCTTC. Translating it yields CAEDRALGLGEQFF.

The chain is built from TRBV28 and TRBJ1-5; D ambiguous. Germline V gives CDR1 MDHEN, CDR2 SYDVKM. This CDR3 comprises 12 residues. The V gene lost 6 bases and the J gene lost 4 bases, with 7 bases spanning the gap. CDR3 bases: TGTGCCAGCAGCGTGGGGAATCAGCCCCAGCATTTT. Its protein is CASSVGNQPQHF.

This chain joins TRBV6-5 and TRBJ1-2; D gene unclear. Germline CDR1 is MNHEY and CDR2 is SVGAGI. This CDR3 region has 14 residues. The V end lost 0 bases, the J end lost 4 bases, and 9 bases lay between the germline ends. CDR3 sequence: CASSYSGGGYGYTF. The DNA for the CDR3 is TGTGCCAGCAGTTACTCAGGCGGAGGCTATGGCTACACCTTC.

CDR3 sequence (DNA): TGTGCCAGCAGCGTAGAATGGTCAGGGAAGGGCGGCTACACCTTC. Its translation: CASSVEWSGKGGYTF. The chain links TRBV9 to TRBJ1-2, with D tentatively TRBD1 (5 bases). The CDR3 is 15 amino acids. Germline V gene sequence: CDR1 SGDLS, CDR2 YYNGEE. Between the trimmed V and J ends, which lost 0 bases and 8 bases, there was a span of 17 bases.

This sequence joins TRBV4-3 and TRBJ2-7; D possibly corresponds to TRBD2 (5 bases). Germline-derived CDR1 and CDR2 are LGHNA and YSLEER. The CDR3 is 13 amino acids. V lost 5 bases and J 2 bases, leaving 10 bases between the germline ends. CDR3 sequence reads: CASSELGAYEQYF. Here the CDR3 DNA reads TGCGCCAGCAGCGAATTGGGAGCCTACGAGCAGTACTTC.

This clone appeared once. The chain is built from TRBV29-1 and TRBJ2-2; 11 bases match TRBD1. The CDR3 has 13 residues. Germline CDR1 SQVTM, CDR2 ANQGSEA. J gave up 5 bases and V 7 bases, and 3 bases lay outside the gene matches. The CDR3 bases are TGCAGCGGTGGACAGGGGGCTACCGGGGAGCTGTTTTTT. As protein: CSGGQGATGELFF.

The chain couples TRBV7-3 to TRBJ1-3, with 9 bases fitting TRBD1. This CDR3 spans 14 amino acids. V lost 5 bases and J lost 3; bases outside the gene matches: 2. The germline gives CDR1 SGHTA, CDR2 FQGTGA. DNA for the CDR3: TGTGCCAGCAGCAGGGACAGGGATGGAAACACCATATATTTT. Translating gives CASSRDRDGNTIYF.